This TCR beta chain was recorded in a study of blood T cell repertoires in COVID-19. As for the study in general: Sample material is recorded as cDNA or gDNA derived from T cells, B-cell-depleted T cells, or PBMCs.

Per the original methods: The assay estimated nucleated cells by amplifying reference gene primers. Profiled with immunoSEQ multiplex PCR; TCRdb holds only in-frame clones, not every one. V, J and clone size derive from that table, while D and trimming were established from the DNA sequence. This sample has 250,000 to 350,000 clones; more than 75% occur once, and the top ten carry around 1.5%. This CDR3 region has 19 residues. This sequence joins TRBV21-1 and TRBJ2-7; TRBD1, as called in the table, went unchecked against the DNA. TRBV21-1 is a pseudogene locus. The source of this sequence is a woman in her 50s with acute or convalescent COVID-19. What was sequenced was peripheral blood. The CDR3 is CASSEPKRCRDRCTYEQYF. The CDR3 DNA follows: TGTGCCAGCAGCGAGCCCAAAAGATGCCGGGACAGGTGTACCTACGAGCAGTACTTC.